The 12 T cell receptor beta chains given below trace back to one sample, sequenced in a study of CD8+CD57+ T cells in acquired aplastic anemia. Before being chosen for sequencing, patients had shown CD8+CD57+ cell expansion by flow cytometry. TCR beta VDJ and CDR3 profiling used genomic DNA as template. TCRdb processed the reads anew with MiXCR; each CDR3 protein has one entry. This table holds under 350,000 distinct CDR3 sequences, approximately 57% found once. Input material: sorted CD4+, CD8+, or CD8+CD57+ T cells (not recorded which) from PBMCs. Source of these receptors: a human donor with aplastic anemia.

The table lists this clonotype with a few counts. CDR3 bases: TGCAGCGTCGGGGACACAGGGGTAGAGACCCAGTACTTC. Amino acids: CSVGDTGVETQYF. V is TRBV29-1 and J is TRBJ2-5; 7 bases align to TRBD1. Unmatched junction bases numbered 8, after V lost 6 bases and J lost 4 bases. This CDR3 region has 13 residues. The V gene's germline CDR1 is SQVTM and CDR2 ANQGSEA.

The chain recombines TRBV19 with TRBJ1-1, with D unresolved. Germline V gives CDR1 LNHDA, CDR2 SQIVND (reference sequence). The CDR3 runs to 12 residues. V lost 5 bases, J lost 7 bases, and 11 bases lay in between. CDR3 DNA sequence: TGTGCCAGTAGTCCGCACGGATTTGAAGCTTTCTTT. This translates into CASSPHGFEAFF.

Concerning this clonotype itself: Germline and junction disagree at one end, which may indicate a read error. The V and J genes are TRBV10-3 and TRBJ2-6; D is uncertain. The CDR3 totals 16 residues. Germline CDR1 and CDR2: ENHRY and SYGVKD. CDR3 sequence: CASSRGRISGANVLTF. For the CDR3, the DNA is TGTGCCAGCAGTCGCGGACGGATCTCTGGGGCCAACGTCCTGACTTTC.

The CDR3 loop is CASSAGTKADTQYF. The CDR3, as DNA: TGTGCCAGCAGCGCCGGGACGAAAGCAGATACGCAGTATTTT. V usage is TRBV5-4 and J usage is TRBJ2-3; D may match TRBD1 or TRBD2 (5 bases each). CDR3 size: 14 residues. Germline CDR1 is SGHNT and CDR2 is YYREEE (reference sequence). V lost 4 bases and J lost 4, with 13 bases in between. Full variable domain (outside the CDR3, taken from reference TRBV5-4 and TRBJ2-3): ETGVTQSPTHLIKTRGQQVTLRCSSQSGHNTVSWYQQALGQGPQFIFQYYREEENGRGNFPPRFSGLQFPNYSSELNVNALELDDSALYLCASSAGTKADTQYFGPGTRLTVL.

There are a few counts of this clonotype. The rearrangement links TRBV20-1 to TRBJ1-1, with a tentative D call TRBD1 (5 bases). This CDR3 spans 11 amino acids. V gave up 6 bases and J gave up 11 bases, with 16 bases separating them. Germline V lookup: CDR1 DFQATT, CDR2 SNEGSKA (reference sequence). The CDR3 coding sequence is TGCAGTGCGGAAAGAGGGACTACGGCTTTCTTT. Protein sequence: CSAERGTTAFF.

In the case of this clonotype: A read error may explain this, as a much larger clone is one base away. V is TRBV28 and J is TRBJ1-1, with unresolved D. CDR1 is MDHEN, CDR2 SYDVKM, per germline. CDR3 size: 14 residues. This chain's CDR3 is CAGSSGQYLTEAFF. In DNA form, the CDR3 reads TGTGCCGGCAGTTCGGGCCAATACCTCACTGAAGCTTTCTTT.

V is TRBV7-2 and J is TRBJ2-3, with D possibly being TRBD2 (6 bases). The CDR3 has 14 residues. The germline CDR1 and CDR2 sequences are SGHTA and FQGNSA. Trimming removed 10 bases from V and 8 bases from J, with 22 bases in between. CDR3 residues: CATRLSSGSSTQYF. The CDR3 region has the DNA TGTGCCACCAGACTCTCCAGCGGGTCATCTACGCAGTATTTT.

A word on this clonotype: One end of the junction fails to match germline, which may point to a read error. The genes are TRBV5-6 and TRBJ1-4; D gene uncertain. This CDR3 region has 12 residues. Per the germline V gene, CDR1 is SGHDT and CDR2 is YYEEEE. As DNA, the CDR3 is TGTGCCAGCAGCGAGTGGGCGGGAAAACAGTTTTTT. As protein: CASSEWAGKQFF.

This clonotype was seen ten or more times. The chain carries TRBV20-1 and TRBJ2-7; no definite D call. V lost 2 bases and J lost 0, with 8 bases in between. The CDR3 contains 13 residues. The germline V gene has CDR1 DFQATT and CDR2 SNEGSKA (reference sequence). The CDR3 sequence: CSARQPSSYEQYF. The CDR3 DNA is TGCAGTGCTAGACAGCCGAGCTCCTACGAGCAGTACTTC.

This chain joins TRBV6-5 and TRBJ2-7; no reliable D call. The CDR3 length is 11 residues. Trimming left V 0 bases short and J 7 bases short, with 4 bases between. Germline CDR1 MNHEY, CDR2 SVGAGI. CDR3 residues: CASSYSGEQYF. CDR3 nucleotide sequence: TGTGCCAGCAGTTACTCTGGGGAGCAGTACTTC.

CDR3 sequence (DNA): TGTGCCAGCAGGCGGACGGGGGGGGACACCGGTTACAATGAGCAGTTCTTC. Its translation is CASRRTGGDTGYNEQFF. The chain recombines TRBV5-6 with TRBJ2-1; 8 bases agree with TRBD2. Germline V gene lookup returns CDR1 SGHDT and CDR2 YYEEEE. Trimming removed 5 bases from V and 4 bases from J; junction bases left unmatched: 14. The CDR3 has 17 residues.

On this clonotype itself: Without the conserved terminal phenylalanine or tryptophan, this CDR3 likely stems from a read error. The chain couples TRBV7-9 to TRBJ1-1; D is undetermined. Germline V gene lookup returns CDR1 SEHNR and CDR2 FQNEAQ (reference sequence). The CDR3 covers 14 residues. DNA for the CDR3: TGCGCCAGCAGCCTGTTGGCCGGGGACACTGAAGCTTTCTGT. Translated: CASSLLAGDTEAFC.